A selection of T cell receptor beta chains follows, all from one sample in a study of post-analysis software for immune sequencing data. TCRdb processed the PCR reads anew with MiXCR; each CDR3 protein has one entry. The table shows roughly 800,000 distinct CDR3 sequences, with 25% to 30% occurring only once. Sequencing was done on a sample of blood. The origin of the receptors is a girl aged 5-17 years with multiple sclerosis. The CDR3 runs from the conserved cysteine through the conserved F or W. D genes are given only for firm matches. Clone size is stated in some rows and not others, as once, few, many or a class when expanded.

>few|TRBV5-1|NA|TRBJ2-7
TGCGCCAGCAGCTTACAGCAGGGGCCGTACTACGAGCAGTACTTC
CASSLQQGPYYEQYF
>NA|TRBV5-1|TRBD1|TRBJ2-3
TGCGCCAGCAGCCAAGACAGGGGTGAGCCAGATACGCAGTATTTT
CASSQDRGEPDTQYF
>few|TRBV27|TRBD1|TRBJ2-7
TGTGCCAGCAGTTTAATCTACAGGGGAGCCTACGAGCAGTACTTC
CASSLIYRGAYEQYF
>many|TRBV12-3/TRBV12-4|NA|TRBJ2-1
TGTGCCAGCAGTTTTGGAAACAATGAGCAGTTCTTC
CASSFGNNEQFF
>few|TRBV5-1|TRBD2|TRBJ2-7
TGCGCCAGCAGCTTGGCAACGACACGGGGGGAGGAGCAGTACTTC
CASSLATTRGEEQYF
>NA|TRBV7-2|NA|TRBJ1-2
TGTGCCAGCAGCCCGGAGGGAGGGACTTTAAGCTACACCTTC
CASSPEGGTLSYTF
>NA|TRBV5-1|NA|TRBJ2-3
TGCGCCAGCGGCAGGGCTGGGTCCACAGATACGCAGTATTTT
CASGRAGSTDTQYF
>NA|TRBV7-2|NA|TRBJ2-5
TGTGCCAGCAGCTCCCGAGGTGCGGGGGCCCAAGAGACCCAGTACTTC
CASSSRGAGAQETQYF
>NA|TRBV7-2|NA|TRBJ1-4
TGTGCCAGCGGAGGGGGTCCTAATGAAAAACTGTTTTTT
CASGGGPNEKLFF
>many|TRBV12-3/TRBV12-4|NA|TRBJ1-2
TGTGCCAGCAGTTTGTACCTTGGCTATGGCTACACCTTC
CASSLYLGYGYTF
>few|TRBV3-1|TRBD1|TRBJ2-5
TGTGCCAGCAGCCACTCAACAGGGGGCGCGAGGAAGACCCAGTACTTC
CASSHSTGGARKTQYF
>once|TRBV6-1|NA|TRBJ1-2
TGTGCCAGCAGTGAAGGATCACATGGCTACACCTTC
CASSEGSHGYTF
>NA|TRBV6-2/TRBV6-3|NA|TRBJ2-5
TGTGCCAGCAGTTACGTGGCGGTACGGACCCAGTACTTC
CASSYVAVRTQYF
>few|TRBV9|NA|TRBJ1-2
TGTGCCAGCAGCGTAGATACAGCATCATATGGCTACACCTTC
CASSVDTASYGYTF
>NA|TRBV3-1|NA|TRBJ2-1
TGTGCCAGCAGCCAAATGCCGGGGGCTGATGAGCAGTTCTTC
CASSQMPGADEQFF
>few|TRBV4-2|NA|TRBJ2-5
TGTGGCACAGCGGGCAGGGGACTCCAAGAGACCCAGTACTTC
CGTAGRGLQETQYF
>NA|TRBV9|NA|TRBJ2-1
TGTGCCAGCAGCGGGGGCTTAGGGCCTCCGGCATACAATGAGCAGTTCTTC
CASSGGLGPPAYNEQFF
>NA|TRBV7-2|TRBD2|TRBJ2-7
TGTGCCAGCCAGCCTACTAGCGGCTCCTACGAGCAGTACTTC
CASQPTSGSYEQYF
>few|TRBV7-2|NA|TRBJ2-1
TGTGCCAGCAGCTTTGACCCGACCTACAATGAGCAGTTCTTC
CASSFDPTYNEQFF
>few|TRBV28|NA|TRBJ2-1
TGTGCCAGCGAGGCCTCCTACAATGAGCAGTTCTTC
CASEASYNEQFF
>many|TRBV29-1|TRBD2|TRBJ2-7
TGCAGCGTTGAAAGGGGAGGGGAGCAGTACTTC
CSVERGGEQYF
>NA|TRBV5-1|TRBD2|TRBJ2-1
TGCGCCAGCAGAGGACTAGCGGGACGGGCCTACAATGAGCAGTTCTTC
CASRGLAGRAYNEQFF
>NA|TRBV29-1|NA|TRBJ2-2
TGCAGCGTTGAAGAGTGGGGGAACACCGGGGAGCTGTTTTTT
CSVEEWGNTGELFF
>few|TRBV12-3/TRBV12-4|TRBD2|TRBJ2-3
TGTGCCAGCAGTTTCCCGACTAGCAGCACAGATACGCAGTATTTT
CASSFPTSSTDTQYF
>few|TRBV4-1|NA|TRBJ1-6
TGCGCCAGCAGCCAAGTGGGCAGGACACGGCATGGTTCACCCCTCCACTTT
CASSQVGRTRHGSPLHF
>NA|TRBV6-5|NA|TRBJ1-1
TGTGCCAGCAGTTGGGCTCGACGGGTGAACACTGAAGCTTTCTTT
CASSWARRVNTEAFF
>few|TRBV20-1|NA|TRBJ2-7
TGCAGTGCCCAGTCTCGGGGCCAATCAACCCTCGAGCAGTACTTC
CSAQSRGQSTLEQYF
>many|TRBV5-6|NA|TRBJ2-3
TGTGCCAGCAGCTTATCAGATACGCAGTATTTT
CASSLSDTQYF
>NA|TRBV29-1|TRBD1|TRBJ2-3
TGCAGCGTTGAAGTGGGACAGGGGGTTACAGATACGCAGTATTTT
CSVEVGQGVTDTQYF
>once|TRBV5-1|NA|TRBJ1-1
TGCGCCAGCAGCTCAGGGGTGGTCAACACTGAAGCTTTCTTT
CASSSGVVNTEAFF
>once|TRBV7-2|NA|TRBJ1-1
TGTGCCAGCAGTTGGACGTACAACACTGAAGCTTTCTTT
CASSWTYNTEAFF
>few|TRBV28|NA|TRBJ1-6
TGTGCCAGCAGTCAAATACCACCCCTCCACTTT
CASSQIPPLHF
>NA|TRBV7-9|NA|TRBJ1-2
TGTGCCAGCAGCTTAGCAGCGGCGATCTATGGCTACACCTTC
CASSLAAAIYGYTF
>NA|TRBV28|TRBD1|TRBJ1-5
TGTGCCAGCAGAGCAGGGGGAAGCAGCAATCAGCCCCAGCATTTT
CASRAGGSSNQPQHF
>NA|TRBV20-1|NA|TRBJ1-2
TGCAGTGCTAGAGATGCCCGGGACTATGGCTACACCTTC
CSARDARDYGYTF
>NA|TRBV7-6|NA|TRBJ2-5
TGTGCCAGCAGCTTAGTTCGGCACGAGACCCAGTACTTC
CASSLVRHETQYF
>few|TRBV18|TRBD1|TRBJ1-5
TGTGCCAGCTCACCACCCGGGACAGAAAGCAATCAGCCCCAGCATTTT
CASSPPGTESNQPQHF
>NA|TRBV5-1|NA|TRBJ1-2
TGCGCCAGCAGCTTGGAGGTAGGATCGTCGGGCTACACCTTC
CASSLEVGSSGYTF
>many|TRBV6-5|NA|TRBJ2-7
TGTGCCAGCAGTTACTCCCCAACGGATTACGAGCAGTACTTC
CASSYSPTDYEQYF
>many|TRBV7-2|TRBD1|TRBJ1-1
TGTGCCAGCAGCCTATCGGGACAGGGGACTGAAGCTTTCTTT
CASSLSGQGTEAFF
>NA|TRBV10-1|TRBD1|TRBJ2-3
TGCGCCAGCAGTGGACAGGGTTTAGATACGCAGTATTTT
CASSGQGLDTQYF
>once|TRBV24-1|NA|TRBJ2-7
TGTGCCACCAGTGATTTAATCGGCGCCCAGCAGTACTTC
CATSDLIGAQQYF
>NA|TRBV24-1|TRBD2|TRBJ2-3
TGTGCCACCAGTGATACGGCGGGAGCAACAGATACGCAGTATTTT
CATSDTAGATDTQYF
>few|TRBV20-1|TRBD2|TRBJ2-7
TGCAGGGCGACTAGCCCCTCCTACGAGCAGTACTTC
CRATSPSYEQYF
>NA|TRBV28|TRBD2|TRBJ2-7
TGTGCCAGCAGCCTAGCGGGGACTGACCTCTCCTACGAGCAGTACTTC
CASSLAGTDLSYEQYF
>few|TRBV20-1|TRBD2|TRBJ2-5
TGCGGTGCCCCGGGACTACCCGAGACGGAGACCCAGTACTTC
CGAPGLPETETQYF
>few|TRBV5-1|NA|TRBJ2-5
TGTGCCAGCAGCTTGAGGAGTCAGAGCCAAGAGACCCAGTACTTC
CASSLRSQSQETQYF
>NA|TRBV12-3/TRBV12-4|NA|TRBJ2-6
TGTGCCAGCTCCGACAACGTAGGGCTCTCTGGGGCCAACGTCCTGACTTTC
CASSDNVGLSGANVLTF
>NA|TRBV12-3/TRBV12-4|TRBD1|TRBJ2-7
TGTGCCAGCAGTTTGAGAGACAGGGGTGACGAGCAGTACTTC
CASSLRDRGDEQYF
>few|TRBV4-3|NA|TRBJ2-7
TGCGCCAGCAGCCAAGATCTTTGGGATCCAGTCGAGCAGTACTTC
CASSQDLWDPVEQYF
>NA|TRBV2|NA|TRBJ2-1
TGTGCCAGCACCTACCTGGGCCCTTTAGGTTCGGCCTACAATGAGCAGTTCTTC
CASTYLGPLGSAYNEQFF
>NA|TRBV7-2|TRBD1|TRBJ2-1
TGTGCCAGCAGCTCCAGGGGGCCCTCCTACAATGAGCAGTTCTTC
CASSSRGPSYNEQFF
>NA|TRBV6-1|NA|TRBJ1-5
TGTGCCAGCAGCCCCCGGTTTTGGGATAGCAATCAGCCCCAGCATTTT
CASSPRFWDSNQPQHF
>few|TRBV5-1|NA|TRBJ1-1
TGCGCCAGCAGCCCGGGGTACGGGACGCGGAGGTTGAACACTGAAGCTTTCTTT
CASSPGYGTRRLNTEAFF
>NA|TRBV4-3|NA|TRBJ2-7
TGCGCCAGCGGTATCGCAATCGGGCGGGGGCGGGGCGAGCAGTACTTC
CASGIAIGRGRGEQYF